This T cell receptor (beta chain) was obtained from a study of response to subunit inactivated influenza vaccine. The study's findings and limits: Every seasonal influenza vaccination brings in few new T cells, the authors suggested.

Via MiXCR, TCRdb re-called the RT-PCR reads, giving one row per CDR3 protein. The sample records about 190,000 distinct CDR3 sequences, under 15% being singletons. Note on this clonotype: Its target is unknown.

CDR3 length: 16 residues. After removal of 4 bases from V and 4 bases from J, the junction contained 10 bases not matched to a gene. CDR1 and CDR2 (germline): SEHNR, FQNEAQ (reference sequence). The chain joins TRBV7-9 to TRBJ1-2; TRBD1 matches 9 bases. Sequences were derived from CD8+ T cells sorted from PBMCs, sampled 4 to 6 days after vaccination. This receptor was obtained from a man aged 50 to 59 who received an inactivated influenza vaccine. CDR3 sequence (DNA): TGTGCCAGCAGCTCCGGGACAGGGTTAACAACCTATGGCTACACCTTC. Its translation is CASSSGTGLTTYGYTF. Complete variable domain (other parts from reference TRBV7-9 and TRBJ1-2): DTGVSQNPRHKITKRGQNVTFRCDPISEHNRLYWYRQTLGQGPEFLTYFQNEAQLEKSRLLSDRFSAERPKGSFSTLEIQRTEQGDSAMYLCASSSGTGLTTYGYTFGSGTRLTVV.